Each of the 15 T cell receptor beta chains below was sequenced from the same sample in a study of blood T cell repertoires in COVID-19. This table comes from immunoSEQ multiplex PCR, and its TCRdb copy is limited to in-frame clones, with some not included. The top ten clones hold about 5% of a sample with a few hundred thousand clones, less than 90% of them seen once. The sample was PBMCs or T cells enriched from blood (not recorded which). These receptors were obtained from a woman aged 45-65 years who had recovered from COVID-19.

This chain joins TRBV4-3 and TRBJ2-1; 7 nucleotides line up with TRBD2. The CDR3 runs 13 residues. CDR1 LGHNA and CDR2 YSLEER come from the germline V gene. Trimming took 1 base from V and 15 from J; bases not matched to a gene: 9. CDR3 amino acids: CASSQGPGGRRFF. DNA of the CDR3: TGCGCCAGCAGCCAAGGGCCGGGGGGACGGCGGTTCTTC.

This clone has a single count. The chain links TRBV9 to TRBJ1-5; D may be TRBD1 (5 bases). CDR1 is SGDLS and CDR2 is YYNGEE in the germline V gene. The length of the CDR3 is 15 residues. V was trimmed by 0 bases and J by 5 bases, leaving 12 bases between them. The CDR3 DNA is TGTGCCAGCAGCGTAGATACAGGACTACATCAGCCCCAGCATTTT. This gives the protein CASSVDTGLHQPQHF.

In its sample, this clone was seen a few times. Other DNA sequences in this sample translate to the same CDR3. This chain uses TRBV30 with TRBJ1-5; D not certain. CDR1 GTSNPN and CDR2 SVGIG come from the germline V gene (reference sequence). CDR3 length: 13 residues. V shed 0 bases and J shed 4 bases, with 7 bases lying between them. Here the CDR3 DNA reads TGTGCCTGGAGTGTACGAGAGAATCAGCCCCAGCATTTT. Residues: CAWSVRENQPQHF.

The J gene is TRBJ2-5, the V gene TRBV5-1, with 9 nucleotides matching TRBD1. The CDR3 length is 14 residues. Germline CDR1 SGHRS, CDR2 YFSETQ. V shed 7 bases and J 5 bases; nucleotides not matched to a gene: 9. CDR3 amino acids: CASGSTGGSETQYF. Written as DNA, the CDR3 is TGCGCCAGCGGGTCGACAGGGGGGTCGGAGACCCAGTACTTC. The variable domain in full, completed from reference TRBV5-1 and TRBJ2-5, reads KAGVTQTPRYLIKTRGQQVTLSCSPISGHRSVSWYQQTPGQGLQFLFEYFSETQRNKGNFPGRFSGRQFSNSRSEMNVSTLELGDSALYLCASGSTGGSETQYFGPGTRLLVL.

A single count supports this clone. This chain connects TRBV12-3 or TRBV12-4 to TRBJ1-5; 8 nucleotides agree with TRBD1. The junction had 3 bases not matched to a gene; V was cut back by 4 bases and J by 7 bases. This CDR3 has 13 amino acids. DNA for the CDR3: TGTGCCAGCAGTTGGACAGGGACCCAGCCCCAGCATTTT. Its translation is CASSWTGTQPQHF.

The rearrangement uses TRBV5-6 and TRBJ1-1; D not certain. With 3 bases removed from V and 3 bases from J, the gap between germline ends came to 18 bases. This CDR3 is built from 16 residues. Germline values: CDR1 SGHDT, CDR2 YYEEEE. CDR3: CASSSTGRSRDTEAFF. In DNA, the CDR3 is TGTGCCAGCAGCTCCACCGGCCGAAGCCGGGACACTGAAGCTTTCTTT.

This clone appeared a few times. The gene calls are TRBV19 and TRBJ1-2; 7 bases agree with TRBD1. The germline gives CDR1 LNHDA, CDR2 SQIVND (reference sequence). V shed 5 bases, J shed 10 bases, and the junction held 10 bases outside the gene matches. This CDR3 spans 13 amino acids. The CDR3 loop is CASSPDRALVYTF. CDR3 sequence (DNA): TGTGCCAGTAGTCCCGACAGGGCCCTGGTCTACACCTTC.

This sequence joins TRBV19 and TRBJ1-2, with 7 positions matching TRBD1. The CDR3 sequence is 16 residues long. Germline V gene data show CDR1 as LNHDA and CDR2 as SQIVND (reference sequence). J was trimmed by 4 bases and V by 4 bases; bases with no gene match: 12. DNA for the CDR3: TGTGCCAGTAGTACCGGGACAGCATATTCGTCCTATGGCTACACCTTC. This codes for CASSTGTAYSSYGYTF. The complete variable domain, with remaining parts taken from reference TRBV19 and TRBJ1-2, reads DGGITQSPKYLFRKEGQNVTLSCEQNLNHDAMYWYRQDPGQGLRLIYYSQIVNDFQKGDIAEGYSVSREKKESFPLTVTSAQKNPTAFYLCASSTGTAYSSYGYTFGSGTRLTVV.

About this clone itself: Germline is not matched at one junction end, which may reflect a read error. The chain carries TRBV9 and TRBJ1-3, with D perhaps matching TRBD1 (5 bases). This CDR3 spans 18 amino acids. CDR1 SGDLS and CDR2 YYNGEE come from the germline V gene. CDR3 in DNA: TGTGCCAGCACCGTAGGGGTCGGATCTTCTAGCTCTGGAAACACCATATATTTT. Its translation is CASTVGVGSSSSGNTIYF.

Regarding this clone: In the same sample, other DNA sequences code for this CDR3. The chain links TRBV5-1 to TRBJ2-5, with 9 bases fitting TRBD2. The CDR3 loop spans 16 amino acids. Germline V gene sequence: CDR1 SGHRS, CDR2 YFSETQ. Trimming took 0 bases from V and 5 from J; bases not matched to a gene: 8. The CDR3 protein is CASSLGSGGYVETQYF. CDR3 DNA: TGCGCCAGCAGCTTGGGGAGCGGGGGGTACGTGGAGACCCAGTACTTC.

V gene TRBV2 combines with J gene TRBJ2-7, with 8 positions matching TRBD1. The V and J ends lost 6 bases and 4 bases, in that order; junction bases with no gene match: 20. Germline loops: CDR1 SNHLY, CDR2 FYNNEI. This CDR3 is 18 amino acids long. The DNA for the CDR3 is TGTGCCAGCAGCTGGACAGGGAGTGAAAACGGGGGTGATTACGAGCAGTACTTC. Amino acid sequence: CASSWTGSENGGDYEQYF. Looking up the rest from reference TRBV2 and TRBJ2-7 gives the full variable domain: EPEVTQTPSHQVTQMGQEVILRCVPISNHLYFYWYRQILGQKVEFLVSFYNNEISEKSEIFDDQFSVERPDGSNFTLKIRSTKLEDSAMYFCASSWTGSENGGDYEQYFGPGTRLTVT.

CDR3 sequence reads: CASSPGLVTAPNYGYTF. CDR3 nucleotides: TGTGCCAGCTCACCAGGGCTCGTGACAGCACCTAACTATGGCTACACCTTC. The rearrangement links TRBV18 to TRBJ1-2; a possible D gene is TRBD1 (5 bases). Between the trimmed V and J ends, which lost 2 bases and 0 bases, there was a span of 16 bases. The CDR3 totals 17 residues. CDR1 KGHSH and CDR2 LQKENI come from the germline V gene.

This clone was seen more than once but under ten times. The rearrangement joins TRBV5-4 to TRBJ1-2, with 8 bases that match TRBD1. The CDR3 covers 14 residues. With V trimmed by 0 bases and J by 7 bases, 5 bases remained unmatched. Per the germline V gene, CDR1 is SGHNT and CDR2 is YYREEE (reference sequence). CDR3 in amino acids: CASSLGQGIFGYTF. CDR3 nucleotide sequence: TGTGCCAGCAGCTTGGGACAGGGGATTTTTGGCTACACCTTC.

The chain couples TRBV6-5 to TRBJ1-1, with D possibly being TRBD1 (5 bases). Trimming removed 0 bases at V and 6 bases at J, with 11 bases between. The CDR3 consists of 14 residues. Germline loops: CDR1 MNHEY, CDR2 SVGAGI. In DNA, the CDR3 is TGTGCCAGCAGTTACTCTTTTACGGGGGCTGAAGCTTTCTTT. Protein product: CASSYSFTGAEAFF.

CDR3 sequence reads: CASRRTGVDTEAFF. DNA for the CDR3: TGCGCCAGCAGACGGACAGGGGTTGACACTGAAGCTTTCTTT. This chain connects TRBV5-1 to TRBJ1-1; 9 bases map to TRBD1. This CDR3 is 14 amino acids long. Germline values: CDR1 SGHRS, CDR2 YFSETQ. The ends lost 5 bases at V and 3 bases at J; junction bases unmatched: 5.